This is a list of T cell receptor beta chains from one sample in a study of spatial heterogeneity in lung cancer. From the 5' RACE reads, TCRdb called clonotypes with MiXCR, one entry per CDR3 protein. The table records about 10,000 distinct CDR3 sequences, approximately 5% of them present only once. This material consisted of PBMCs, taken at surgery. These receptors all come from a male donor with early-stage non-small cell lung cancer. Each CDR3 is given with its conserved first and last residue. Each record gives: CDR3 length, V gene, D gene, J gene, clone size, CDR3 protein, CDR3 DNA. The D gene is left open where the match is weak. Only part of the rows carry a size: once, few, many, or a class if the clone is expanded.

len: 14; v_gene: TRBV20-1; d_gene: TRBD2; j_gene: TRBJ2-1; abundance: medium-sized; CDR3aa: CSASASGRHNEQFF; CDR3nt: TGCAGTGCTAGTGCTAGCGGGAGGCACAATGAGCAGTTCTTC
len: 18; v_gene: TRBV7-2; d_gene: TRBD2; j_gene: TRBJ2-1; abundance: many; CDR3aa: CASSVEPPGLAGSSEQFF; CDR3nt: TGTGCCAGCAGCGTAGAGCCCCCGGGACTAGCAGGAAGTAGTGAGCAGTTCTTC
len: 13; v_gene: TRBV27; d_gene: NA; j_gene: TRBJ2-7; abundance: few; CDR3aa: CASSLSGAYEQYF; CDR3nt: TGTGCCAGCAGTTTATCGGGGGCCTACGAGCAGTACTTC
len: 12; v_gene: TRBV20-1; d_gene: TRBD1; j_gene: TRBJ1-2; abundance: many; CDR3aa: CSVPDRDYGYTF; CDR3nt: TGCAGTGTCCCCGACAGGGACTATGGCTACACCTTC
len: 14; v_gene: TRBV7-2; d_gene: TRBD2; j_gene: TRBJ2-5; abundance: many; CDR3aa: CASSLGGLQETQYF; CDR3nt: TGTGCCAGCAGCTTAGGGGGACTACAAGAGACCCAGTACTTC
len: 16; v_gene: TRBV10-3; d_gene: TRBD1; j_gene: TRBJ2-2; abundance: NA; CDR3aa: CAIRTGQNANTGELFF; CDR3nt: TGTGCCATCAGAACGGGACAGAACGCGAACACCGGGGAGCTGTTTTTT
len: 14; v_gene: TRBV20-1; d_gene: NA; j_gene: TRBJ1-2; abundance: NA; CDR3aa: CSAPLPRLNYGYTF; CDR3nt: TGCAGTGCTCCCCTTCCACGGCTTAACTATGGCTACACCTTC
len: 13; v_gene: TRBV20-1; d_gene: NA; j_gene: TRBJ2-7; abundance: NA; CDR3aa: CSARAGLPGEQYF; CDR3nt: TGCAGTGCTAGAGCGGGGTTACCCGGGGAGCAGTACTTC
len: 18; v_gene: TRBV5-1; d_gene: NA; j_gene: TRBJ2-6; abundance: many; CDR3aa: CASSLEPGNDPGANVLTF; CDR3nt: TGCGCCAGCAGCTTGGAGCCGGGAAACGATCCCGGGGCCAACGTCCTGACTTTC
len: 15; v_gene: TRBV11-2; d_gene: NA; j_gene: TRBJ2-3; abundance: many; CDR3aa: CASSTGTPRTDTQYF; CDR3nt: TGTGCCAGCAGCACCGGCACACCTCGCACAGATACGCAGTATTTT
len: 12; v_gene: TRBV29-1; d_gene: TRBD2; j_gene: TRBJ2-1; abundance: many; CDR3aa: CSGGREAGEQFF; CDR3nt: TGCAGCGGCGGACGGGAGGCGGGCGAGCAGTTCTTC
len: 16; v_gene: TRBV7-6; d_gene: TRBD1; j_gene: TRBJ2-3; abundance: medium-sized; CDR3aa: CASSPPGTGSTDTQYF; CDR3nt: TGTGCCAGCAGCCCACCCGGGACAGGAAGCACAGATACGCAGTATTTT
len: 16; v_gene: TRBV6-6; d_gene: TRBD2; j_gene: TRBJ2-2; abundance: many; CDR3aa: CASSNRYGGVPGELFF; CDR3nt: TGTGCCAGCAGTAACAGATACGGGGGGGTCCCCGGGGAGCTGTTTTTT
len: 14; v_gene: TRBV29-1; d_gene: NA; j_gene: TRBJ1-1; abundance: many; CDR3aa: CSVKVWTANTEAFF; CDR3nt: TGCAGCGTAAAGGTTTGGACAGCGAACACTGAAGCTTTCTTT
len: 15; v_gene: TRBV5-1; d_gene: TRBD1; j_gene: TRBJ2-2; abundance: medium-sized; CDR3aa: CASSPNTGDTGELFF; CDR3nt: TGCGCCAGCAGCCCGAATACAGGGGACACCGGGGAGCTGTTTTTT
len: 14; v_gene: TRBV12-3/TRBV12-4; d_gene: NA; j_gene: TRBJ1-1; abundance: many; CDR3aa: CASSRQGLGTEAFF; CDR3nt: TGTGCCAGCAGCCGTCAGGGGCTGGGTACTGAAGCTTTCTTT
len: 10; v_gene: TRBV20-1; d_gene: NA; j_gene: TRBJ2-7; abundance: many; CDR3aa: CSARTDEQYF; CDR3nt: TGCAGTGCTAGAACCGACGAGCAGTACTTC
len: 14; v_gene: TRBV28; d_gene: NA; j_gene: TRBJ1-2; abundance: few; CDR3aa: CASSTGPPMDGYTF; CDR3nt: TGTGCCAGTTCCACGGGACCCCCGATGGATGGCTACACCTTC
len: 12; v_gene: TRBV29-1; d_gene: NA; j_gene: TRBJ1-1; abundance: medium-sized; CDR3aa: CSGSTGNTEAFF; CDR3nt: TGCAGCGGTTCGACAGGGAACACTGAAGCTTTCTTT
len: 13; v_gene: TRBV7-2; d_gene: NA; j_gene: TRBJ1-1; abundance: NA; CDR3aa: CASSIQDSAEAFF; CDR3nt: TGTGCCAGCAGCATTCAGGACAGCGCTGAAGCTTTCTTT
len: 13; v_gene: TRBV29-1; d_gene: NA; j_gene: TRBJ2-3; abundance: few; CDR3aa: CSVDRGSTDTQYF; CDR3nt: TGCAGCGTTGATCGGGGGAGCACAGATACGCAGTATTTT
len: 16; v_gene: TRBV6-2/TRBV6-3; d_gene: TRBD2; j_gene: TRBJ2-4; abundance: many; CDR3aa: CASSRGLAGARNIQYF; CDR3nt: TGTGCCAGCAGCCGCGGACTAGCGGGAGCACGAAACATTCAGTACTTC
len: 15; v_gene: TRBV29-1; d_gene: NA; j_gene: TRBJ2-4; abundance: medium-sized; CDR3aa: CSIIRGGDAKNIQYF; CDR3nt: TGCAGCATAATCCGGGGAGGCGATGCCAAAAACATTCAGTACTTC
len: 13; v_gene: TRBV5-6; d_gene: NA; j_gene: TRBJ2-5; abundance: NA; CDR3aa: CASGLPGRETQYF; CDR3nt: TGTGCCAGCGGCTTGCCAGGGAGAGAGACCCAGTACTTC
len: 15; v_gene: TRBV6-8; d_gene: NA; j_gene: TRBJ2-5; abundance: many; CDR3aa: CASRTWTAKQETQYF; CDR3nt: TGTGCCAGCAGAACCTGGACAGCGAAGCAAGAGACCCAGTACTTC
len: 14; v_gene: TRBV3-1; d_gene: TRBD2; j_gene: TRBJ2-3; abundance: medium-sized; CDR3aa: CASSRATSVDTQYF; CDR3nt: TGTGCCAGCAGCCGAGCCACTAGCGTGGATACGCAGTATTTT
len: 14; v_gene: TRBV12-3/TRBV12-4; d_gene: NA; j_gene: TRBJ1-5; abundance: medium-sized; CDR3aa: CASSLDVGNQPQHF; CDR3nt: TGTGCCAGCAGTTTAGACGTTGGCAATCAGCCCCAGCATTTT
len: 14; v_gene: TRBV6-2/TRBV6-3; d_gene: NA; j_gene: TRBJ2-7; abundance: many; CDR3aa: CASSPFSGNYEQYF; CDR3nt: TGTGCCAGCAGCCCCTTCTCGGGGAACTACGAGCAGTACTTC
len: 14; v_gene: TRBV7-9; d_gene: NA; j_gene: TRBJ1-4; abundance: many; CDR3aa: CASSMGGSNEKLFF; CDR3nt: TGTGCCAGCAGCATGGGGGGATCTAATGAAAAACTGTTTTTT
len: 14; v_gene: TRBV12-3/TRBV12-4; d_gene: NA; j_gene: TRBJ1-1; abundance: many; CDR3aa: CASSLKGMNTEAFF; CDR3nt: TGTGCCAGCAGTTTAAAAGGAATGAACACTGAAGCTTTCTTT
len: 13; v_gene: TRBV28; d_gene: NA; j_gene: TRBJ2-7; abundance: many; CDR3aa: CASGKTVTYEQYF; CDR3nt: TGTGCCAGCGGGAAGACAGTTACCTACGAGCAGTACTTC
len: 16; v_gene: TRBV5-4; d_gene: TRBD2; j_gene: TRBJ2-1; abundance: many; CDR3aa: CASSGSTSWGNNEQFF; CDR3nt: TGTGCCAGCAGCGGCTCGACTAGCTGGGGGAATAATGAGCAGTTCTTC
len: 15; v_gene: TRBV12-3/TRBV12-4; d_gene: TRBD1; j_gene: TRBJ2-1; abundance: medium-sized; CDR3aa: CASSFAGTGDGEQFF; CDR3nt: TGTGCCAGCAGTTTTGCCGGGACAGGGGATGGGGAGCAGTTCTTC
len: 14; v_gene: TRBV20-1; d_gene: NA; j_gene: TRBJ2-3; abundance: many; CDR3aa: CSAPVLPAQDTQYF; CDR3nt: TGCAGTGCTCCGGTCCTTCCGGCCCAAGATACGCAGTATTTT
len: 14; v_gene: TRBV2; d_gene: TRBD2; j_gene: TRBJ2-1; abundance: few; CDR3aa: CASGRTSSYNEQFF; CDR3nt: TGTGCCAGCGGGAGGACTAGCAGCTACAATGAGCAGTTCTTC
len: 15; v_gene: TRBV11-2; d_gene: NA; j_gene: TRBJ2-3; abundance: many; CDR3aa: CASSPPGILTDTQYF; CDR3nt: TGTGCCAGCAGCCCCCCGGGGATCCTCACAGATACGCAGTATTTT
len: 14; v_gene: TRBV2; d_gene: TRBD1; j_gene: TRBJ2-2; abundance: few; CDR3aa: CASTRGQVTGELFF; CDR3nt: TGTGCCAGCACCAGGGGACAGGTCACCGGGGAGCTGTTTTTT
len: 16; v_gene: TRBV7-2; d_gene: NA; j_gene: TRBJ2-3; abundance: many; CDR3aa: CASSLARRGTPDTQYF; CDR3nt: TGTGCCAGCAGCTTAGCGCGGAGAGGGACCCCAGATACGCAGTATTTT
len: 14; v_gene: TRBV28; d_gene: TRBD1; j_gene: TRBJ2-4; abundance: many; CDR3aa: CASASPGQGNIQYF; CDR3nt: TGTGCCAGCGCCTCCCCGGGACAGGGAAACATTCAGTACTTC
len: 13; v_gene: TRBV18; d_gene: TRBD1; j_gene: TRBJ1-4; abundance: many; CDR3aa: CASAQGDHEKLFF; CDR3nt: TGTGCCAGCGCTCAGGGGGATCATGAAAAACTGTTTTTT
len: 14; v_gene: TRBV5-1; d_gene: NA; j_gene: TRBJ2-7; abundance: many; CDR3aa: CASSFGPTGLEQYF; CDR3nt: TGCGCCAGCAGCTTCGGACCGACTGGCCTCGAGCAGTACTTC
len: 14; v_gene: TRBV12-3/TRBV12-4; d_gene: NA; j_gene: TRBJ2-2; abundance: many; CDR3aa: CASRMDLDTGELFF; CDR3nt: TGTGCCAGCAGGATGGACTTGGACACCGGGGAGCTGTTTTTT
len: 17; v_gene: TRBV7-3; d_gene: TRBD1; j_gene: TRBJ2-2; abundance: many; CDR3aa: CASSYLPGTGGTGELFF; CDR3nt: TGTGCCAGCAGCTACCTCCCCGGGACAGGGGGCACCGGGGAGCTGTTTTTT
len: 13; v_gene: TRBV6-2/TRBV6-3; d_gene: NA; j_gene: TRBJ2-7; abundance: medium-sized; CDR3aa: CASKRSLIYEQYF; CDR3nt: TGTGCCAGCAAACGGAGCTTGATCTACGAGCAGTACTTC
len: 15; v_gene: TRBV7-9; d_gene: NA; j_gene: TRBJ1-3; abundance: NA; CDR3aa: CASSPTSQSGNTIYF; CDR3nt: TGTGCCAGCAGTCCGACCTCCCAATCTGGAAACACCATATATTTT
len: 14; v_gene: TRBV29-1; d_gene: NA; j_gene: TRBJ2-1; abundance: many; CDR3aa: CSVDARSSYNEQFF; CDR3nt: TGCAGCGTTGACGCCCGCTCGTCCTACAATGAGCAGTTCTTC
len: 16; v_gene: TRBV7-3; d_gene: TRBD1; j_gene: TRBJ1-4; abundance: NA; CDR3aa: CASSPHRDSGPGKLFF; CDR3nt: TGTGCCAGCAGCCCCCACCGGGACAGTGGGCCAGGAAAACTGTTTTTT
len: 16; v_gene: TRBV9; d_gene: TRBD2; j_gene: TRBJ2-1; abundance: many; CDR3aa: CASSAPGSGSKDEQFF; CDR3nt: TGTGCCAGCAGCGCCCCCGGGAGCGGGAGTAAGGATGAGCAGTTCTTC
len: 16; v_gene: TRBV4-2; d_gene: NA; j_gene: TRBJ1-3; abundance: many; CDR3aa: CAAARDPGISGNTIYF; CDR3nt: TGTGCCGCGGCTCGGGACCCGGGGATATCTGGAAACACCATATATTTT
len: 14; v_gene: TRBV5-1; d_gene: NA; j_gene: TRBJ2-1; abundance: NA; CDR3aa: CASSTGTLGNEQFF; CDR3nt: TGCGCCAGCAGCACCGGGACTCTCGGCAATGAGCAGTTCTTC
len: 13; v_gene: TRBV7-2; d_gene: NA; j_gene: TRBJ2-3; abundance: few; CDR3aa: CASSRVSGDTQYF; CDR3nt: TGTGCCAGCAGCCGTGTTAGTGGGGATACGCAGTATTTT
len: 12; v_gene: TRBV29-1; d_gene: NA; j_gene: TRBJ2-5; abundance: many; CDR3aa: CSAELVAETQYF; CDR3nt: TGCAGCGCAGAACTAGTGGCGGAGACCCAGTACTTC
len: 12; v_gene: TRBV20-1; d_gene: NA; j_gene: TRBJ1-2; abundance: NA; CDR3aa: CSAEAGNYGYTF; CDR3nt: TGCAGTGCCGAGGCAGGGAATTATGGCTACACCTTC
len: 12; v_gene: TRBV12-3/TRBV12-4; d_gene: TRBD1; j_gene: TRBJ1-1; abundance: medium-sized; CDR3aa: CVRTGMNTEAFF; CDR3nt: TGTGTCCGGACAGGGATGAACACTGAAGCTTTCTTT
len: 17; v_gene: TRBV11-2; d_gene: TRBD2; j_gene: TRBJ2-3; abundance: medium-sized; CDR3aa: CASSLGPSGGLTDTQYF; CDR3nt: TGTGCCAGCAGCTTAGGGCCTAGCGGGGGCCTCACAGATACGCAGTATTTT
len: 15; v_gene: TRBV20-1; d_gene: NA; j_gene: TRBJ2-6; abundance: many; CDR3aa: CSASSQGSGANVLTF; CDR3nt: TGCAGTGCTAGCAGTCAGGGATCTGGGGCCAACGTCCTGACTTTC
len: 15; v_gene: TRBV5-1; d_gene: NA; j_gene: TRBJ2-7; abundance: NA; CDR3aa: CASSLEGHVSDEQYF; CDR3nt: TGCGCCAGCAGCTTGGAGGGCCACGTCTCAGACGAGCAGTACTTC
len: 17; v_gene: TRBV6-2/TRBV6-3; d_gene: NA; j_gene: TRBJ2-6; abundance: many; CDR3aa: CASSYRTGSSGANVLTF; CDR3nt: TGTGCCAGCAGTTACAGGACGGGGAGCTCTGGGGCCAACGTCCTGACTTTC
len: 18; v_gene: TRBV23-1; d_gene: TRBD1; j_gene: TRBJ2-3; abundance: many; CDR3aa: CASSHPPRTGGSTDTQYF; CDR3nt: TGCGCCAGCAGTCATCCGCCCCGGACAGGGGGCAGCACAGATACGCAGTATTTT
len: 15; v_gene: TRBV4-3; d_gene: NA; j_gene: TRBJ2-6; abundance: many; CDR3aa: CASSQEVAGANVLTF; CDR3nt: TGCGCCAGCAGCCAAGAGGTAGCTGGGGCCAACGTCCTGACTTTC